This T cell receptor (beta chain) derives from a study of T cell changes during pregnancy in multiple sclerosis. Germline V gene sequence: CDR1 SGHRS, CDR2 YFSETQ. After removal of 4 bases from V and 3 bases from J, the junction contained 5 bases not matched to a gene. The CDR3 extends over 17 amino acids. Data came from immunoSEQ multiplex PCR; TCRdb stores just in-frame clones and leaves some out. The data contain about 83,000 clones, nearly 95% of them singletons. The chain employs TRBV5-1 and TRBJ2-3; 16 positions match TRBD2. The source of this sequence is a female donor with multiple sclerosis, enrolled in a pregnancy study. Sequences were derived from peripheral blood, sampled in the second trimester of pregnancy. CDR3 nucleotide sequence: TGCGCCAGCAGCCCGGGACTAGCGGGAGGGTGGACAGATACGCAGTATTTT. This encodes CASSPGLAGGWTDTQYF.